The present T cell receptor (beta chain) was sequenced within a study of cytomegalovirus exposure and HLA in healthy donors. Study-wide findings and caveats: There were some public TCRs occurring in many donors, but most TCR sequences were rare.

The data were produced by immunoSEQ multiplex PCR, yet TCRdb's version contains in-frame clones alone and is incomplete. Altogether about 220,000 clones are present, about 86% being singletons, with the ten largest covering about 2.9%. Among the roughly 110 subjects of the validation cohort, separate from the roughly 700-subject first cohort, were the donors. Regarding this clone: Antigen: not known.

Germline values: CDR1 MGHDK, CDR2 SYGVNS. Trimming cost V 3 bases and J 2 bases, with 10 bases left between them. The CDR3 consists of 14 residues. This receptor was taken from a young woman in good health and CMV-seronegative. The rearrangement uses TRBV25-1 and TRBJ1-2; no reliable D call. The sequenced sample was PBMCs. CDR3 loop: CASSEPGENYGYTF. The CDR3 DNA is TGTGCCAGCAGTGAGCCCGGGGAGAACTATGGCTACACCTTC.